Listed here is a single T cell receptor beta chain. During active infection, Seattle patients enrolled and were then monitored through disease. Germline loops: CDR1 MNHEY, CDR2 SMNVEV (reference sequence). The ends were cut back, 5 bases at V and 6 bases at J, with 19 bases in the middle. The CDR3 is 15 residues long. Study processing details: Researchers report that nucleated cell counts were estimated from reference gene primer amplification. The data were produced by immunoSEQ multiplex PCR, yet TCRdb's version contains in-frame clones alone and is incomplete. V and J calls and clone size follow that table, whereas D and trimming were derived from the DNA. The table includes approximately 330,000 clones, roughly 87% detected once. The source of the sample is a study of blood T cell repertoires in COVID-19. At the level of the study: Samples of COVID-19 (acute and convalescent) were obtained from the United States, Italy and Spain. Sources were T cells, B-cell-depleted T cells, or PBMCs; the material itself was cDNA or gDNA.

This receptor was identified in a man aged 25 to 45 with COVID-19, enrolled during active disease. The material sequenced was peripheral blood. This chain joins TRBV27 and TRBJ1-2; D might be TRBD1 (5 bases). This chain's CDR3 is CASSPRGREGNGYTF. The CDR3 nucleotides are TGTGCCAGCAGTCCCCGGGGGAGGGAGGGGAATGGCTACACCTTC.